These T cell receptor beta chains were read from a single sample in a study of blood T cell dynamics during melanoma immunotherapy. Here immunoSEQ multiplex PCR was the method, and the copy in TCRdb shows in-frame clones only, minus some. The data hold 11,000 or so clones, with roughly 80% observed a single time. Sequenced material: blood, taken from a patient treated with checkpoint blockade. The receptors were gathered from a human donor with melanoma. The conserved cysteine and the conserved F or W are not part of the CDR3 here.

J gene: TRBJ2-3
V gene: TRBV5-1
CDR3 protein: ASSLGGTDTQY

J gene: TRBJ2-7
V gene: TRBV7-2
CDR3 protein: ASSLRGANEQY

J gene: TRBJ2-5
V gene: TRBV14
CDR3 protein: ASSQEGRLGTQY

J gene: TRBJ2-1
V gene: TRBV13
CDR3 protein: ASTEGRTYNEQF

J gene: TRBJ1-2
V gene: TRBV19
CDR3 protein: ASSISPGGYGYT

J gene: TRBJ1-2
V gene: TRBV2
CDR3 protein: ASSTTGIANYGYT

J gene: TRBJ2-7
V gene: TRBV6-5
CDR3 protein: ASRPAGRPFYEQY

J gene: TRBJ1-5
V gene: TRBV27
CDR3 protein: ASSLMGSPNQPQH

J gene: TRBJ2-5
V gene: TRBV11-2
CDR3 protein: ASSLDPRTSGGAGGETQY

J gene: TRBJ1-2
V gene: TRBV6-1
CDR3 protein: ASSEVEALGQGVYGYT